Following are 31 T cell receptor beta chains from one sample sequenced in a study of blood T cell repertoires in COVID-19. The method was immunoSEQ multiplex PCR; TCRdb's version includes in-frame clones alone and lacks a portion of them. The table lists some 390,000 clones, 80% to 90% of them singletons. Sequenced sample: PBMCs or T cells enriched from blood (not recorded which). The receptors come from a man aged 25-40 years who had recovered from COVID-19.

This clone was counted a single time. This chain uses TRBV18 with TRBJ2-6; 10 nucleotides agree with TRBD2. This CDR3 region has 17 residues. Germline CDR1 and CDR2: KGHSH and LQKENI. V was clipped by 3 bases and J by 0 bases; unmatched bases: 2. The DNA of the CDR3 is TGTGCCAGCTCACCTCAGCGGGAGGGCTCTGGGGCCAACGTCCTGACTTTC. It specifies CASSPQREGSGANVLTF.

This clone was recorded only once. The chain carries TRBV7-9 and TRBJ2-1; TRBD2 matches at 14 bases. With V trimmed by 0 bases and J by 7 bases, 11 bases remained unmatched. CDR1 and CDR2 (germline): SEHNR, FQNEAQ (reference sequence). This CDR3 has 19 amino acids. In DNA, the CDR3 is TGTGCCAGCAGCTTAGCGTACTTGACTAGCGGGAGGGCGCGTAATGAGCAGTTCTTC. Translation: CASSLAYLTSGRARNEQFF. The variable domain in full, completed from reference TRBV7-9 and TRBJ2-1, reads DTGVSQNPRHKITKRGQNVTFRCDPISEHNRLYWYRQTLGQGPEFLTYFQNEAQLEKSRLLSDRFSAERPKGSFSTLEIQRTEQGDSAMYLCASSLAYLTSGRARNEQFFGPGTRLTVL.

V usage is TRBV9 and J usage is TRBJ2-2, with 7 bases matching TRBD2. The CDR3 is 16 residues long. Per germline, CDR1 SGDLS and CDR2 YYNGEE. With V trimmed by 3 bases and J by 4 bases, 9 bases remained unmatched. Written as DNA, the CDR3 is TGTGCCAGCAGCGCACGGGGGAGGGAGGGCACCGGGGAGCTGTTTTTT. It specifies CASSARGREGTGELFF.

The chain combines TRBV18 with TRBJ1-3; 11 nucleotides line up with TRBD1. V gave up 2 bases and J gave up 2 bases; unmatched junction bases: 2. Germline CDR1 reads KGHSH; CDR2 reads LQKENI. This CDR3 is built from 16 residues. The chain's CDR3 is CASSPKGQGAGNTIYF. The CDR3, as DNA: TGTGCCAGCTCACCAAAGGGACAGGGGGCTGGAAACACCATATATTTT.

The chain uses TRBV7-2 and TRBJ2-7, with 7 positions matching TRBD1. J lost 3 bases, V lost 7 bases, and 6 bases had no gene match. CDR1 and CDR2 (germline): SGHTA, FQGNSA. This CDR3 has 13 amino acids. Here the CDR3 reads CASTQTGNYEQYF. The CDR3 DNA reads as TGTGCCAGCACCCAGACAGGGAACTACGAGCAGTACTTC. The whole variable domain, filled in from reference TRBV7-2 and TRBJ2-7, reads GAGVSQSPSNKVTEKGKDVELRCDPISGHTALYWYRQSLGQGLEFLIYFQGNSAPDKSGLPSDRFSAERTGGSVSTLTIQRTQQEDSAVYLCASTQTGNYEQYFGPGTRLTVT.

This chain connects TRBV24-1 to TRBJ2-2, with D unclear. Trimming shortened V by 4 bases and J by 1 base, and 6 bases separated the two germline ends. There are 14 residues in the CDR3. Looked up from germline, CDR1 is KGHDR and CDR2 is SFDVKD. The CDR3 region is CATSEPGNTGELFF. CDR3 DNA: TGTGCCACCAGTGAGCCAGGGAACACCGGGGAGCTGTTTTTT.

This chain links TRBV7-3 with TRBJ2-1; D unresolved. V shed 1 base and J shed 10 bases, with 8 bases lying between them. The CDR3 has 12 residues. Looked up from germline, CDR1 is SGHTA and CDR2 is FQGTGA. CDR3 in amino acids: CASSLNNVEQFF. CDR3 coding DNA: TGTGCCAGCAGCTTAAACAACGTGGAGCAGTTCTTC.

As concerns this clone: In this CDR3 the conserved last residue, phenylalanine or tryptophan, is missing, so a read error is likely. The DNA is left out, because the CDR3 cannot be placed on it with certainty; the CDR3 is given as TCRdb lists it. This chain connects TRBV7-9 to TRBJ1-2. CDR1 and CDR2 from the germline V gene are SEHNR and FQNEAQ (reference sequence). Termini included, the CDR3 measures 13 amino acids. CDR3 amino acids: CVGGSWPASRFGL.

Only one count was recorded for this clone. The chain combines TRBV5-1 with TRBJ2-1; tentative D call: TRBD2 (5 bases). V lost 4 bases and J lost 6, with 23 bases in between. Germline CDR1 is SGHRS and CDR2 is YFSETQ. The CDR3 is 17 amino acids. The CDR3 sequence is CASSPWPEPSAGNEQFF. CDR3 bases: TGCGCCAGCAGCCCCTGGCCGGAGCCCTCGGCGGGCAATGAGCAGTTCTTC.

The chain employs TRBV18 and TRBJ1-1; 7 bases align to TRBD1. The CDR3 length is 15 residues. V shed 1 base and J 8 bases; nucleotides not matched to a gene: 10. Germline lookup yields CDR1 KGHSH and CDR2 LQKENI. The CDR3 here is CASSPRVVGQTEAFF. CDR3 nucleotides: TGTGCCAGCTCACCACGGGTGGTGGGACAGACGGAAGCTTTCTTT.

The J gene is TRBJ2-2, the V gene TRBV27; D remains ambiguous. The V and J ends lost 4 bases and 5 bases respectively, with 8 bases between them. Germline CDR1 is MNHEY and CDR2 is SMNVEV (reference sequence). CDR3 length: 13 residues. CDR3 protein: CASSYTYTGELFF. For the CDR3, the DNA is TGTGCCAGCAGTTATACTTATACCGGGGAGCTGTTTTTT.

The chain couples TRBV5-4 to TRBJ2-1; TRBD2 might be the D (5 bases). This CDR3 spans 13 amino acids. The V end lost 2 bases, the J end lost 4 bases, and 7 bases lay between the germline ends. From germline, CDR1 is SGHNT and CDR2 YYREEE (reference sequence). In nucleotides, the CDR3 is TGTGCCAGCAGCTTTCCGGGGTACAATGAGCAGTTCTTC. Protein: CASSFPGYNEQFF.

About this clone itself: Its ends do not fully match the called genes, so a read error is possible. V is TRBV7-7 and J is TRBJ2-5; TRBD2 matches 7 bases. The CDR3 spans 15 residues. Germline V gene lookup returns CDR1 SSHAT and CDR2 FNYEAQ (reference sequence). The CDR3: CASSPLSGAQETQYF. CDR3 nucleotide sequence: TGTGCTAGCAGCCCACTGAGCGGGGCCCAAGAGACCCAGTACTTC.

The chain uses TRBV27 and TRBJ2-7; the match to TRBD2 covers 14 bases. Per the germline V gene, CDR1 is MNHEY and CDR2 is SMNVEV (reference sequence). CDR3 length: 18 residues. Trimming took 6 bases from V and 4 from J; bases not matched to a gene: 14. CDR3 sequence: CASRGTGTSGSTAYEQYF. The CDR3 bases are TGTGCCAGCAGGGGAACCGGGACTAGCGGGAGTACTGCATACGAGCAGTACTTC.

Here the CDR3 reads CASSLWDRNTGELFF. The DNA for the CDR3 is TGTGCCAGCAGCTTATGGGACAGAAACACCGGGGAGCTGTTTTTT. The genes are TRBV7-2 and TRBJ2-2; 7 bases agree with TRBD1. J gave up 2 bases and V 2 bases, and 2 bases lay outside the gene matches. This CDR3 spans 15 amino acids. Germline CDR1 SGHTA, CDR2 FQGNSA. The full variable domain, completed using reference TRBV7-2 and TRBJ2-2, is GAGVSQSPSNKVTEKGKDVELRCDPISGHTALYWYRQSLGQGLEFLIYFQGNSAPDKSGLPSDRFSAERTGGSVSTLTIQRTQQEDSAVYLCASSLWDRNTGELFFGEGSRLTVL.

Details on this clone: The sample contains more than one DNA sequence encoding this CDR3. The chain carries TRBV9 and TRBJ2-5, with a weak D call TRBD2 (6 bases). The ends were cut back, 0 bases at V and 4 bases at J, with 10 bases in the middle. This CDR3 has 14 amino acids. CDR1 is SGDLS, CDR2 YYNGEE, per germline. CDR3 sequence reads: CASSVGRGRETQYF. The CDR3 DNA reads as TGTGCCAGCAGCGTAGGGAGGGGTAGAGAGACCCAGTACTTC.

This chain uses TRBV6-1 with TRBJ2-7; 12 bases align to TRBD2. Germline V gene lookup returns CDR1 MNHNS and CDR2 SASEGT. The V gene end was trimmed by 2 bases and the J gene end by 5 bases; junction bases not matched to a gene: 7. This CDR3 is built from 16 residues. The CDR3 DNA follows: TGTGCCAGCAGTGAACCTCTGACTAGCGGGAGCCACGAGCAGTACTTC. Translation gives CASSEPLTSGSHEQYF.

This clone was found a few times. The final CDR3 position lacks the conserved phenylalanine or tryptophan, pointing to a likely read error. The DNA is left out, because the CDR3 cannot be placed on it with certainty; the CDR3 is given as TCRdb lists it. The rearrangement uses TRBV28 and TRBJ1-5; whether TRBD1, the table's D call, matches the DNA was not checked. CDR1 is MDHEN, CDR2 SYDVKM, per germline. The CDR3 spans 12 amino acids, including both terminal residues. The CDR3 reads CASSPGQGGNMV.

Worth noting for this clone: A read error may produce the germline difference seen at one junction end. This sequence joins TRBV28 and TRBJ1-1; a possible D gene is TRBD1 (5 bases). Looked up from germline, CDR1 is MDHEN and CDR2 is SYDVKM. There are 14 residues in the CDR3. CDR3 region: CASSLVRQNAEAFF. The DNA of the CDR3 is TGTGCCAGCAGTCTTGTAAGACAGAACGCTGAAGCTTTCTTT.

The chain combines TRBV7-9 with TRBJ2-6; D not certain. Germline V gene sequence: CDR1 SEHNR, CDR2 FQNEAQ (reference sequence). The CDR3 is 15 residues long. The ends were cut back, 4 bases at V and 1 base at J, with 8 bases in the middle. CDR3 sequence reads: CASSSRWSGANVLTF. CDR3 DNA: TGTGCCAGCAGCTCGCGGTGGTCTGGGGCCAACGTCCTGACTTTC.

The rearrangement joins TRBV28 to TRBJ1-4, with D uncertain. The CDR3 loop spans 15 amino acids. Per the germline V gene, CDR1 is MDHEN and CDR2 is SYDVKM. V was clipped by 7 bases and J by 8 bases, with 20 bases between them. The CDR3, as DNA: TGTGCCAGCACTCCCTCCGGGGAGGGTGGGGAAAAACTGTTTTTT. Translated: CASTPSGEGGEKLFF.

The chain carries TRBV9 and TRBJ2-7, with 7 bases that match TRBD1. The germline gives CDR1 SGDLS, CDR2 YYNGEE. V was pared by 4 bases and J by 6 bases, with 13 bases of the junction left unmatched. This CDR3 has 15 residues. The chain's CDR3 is CASSPRVTGHSEQYF. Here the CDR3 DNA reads TGTGCCAGCAGCCCGCGTGTGACAGGGCATAGCGAGCAGTACTTC.

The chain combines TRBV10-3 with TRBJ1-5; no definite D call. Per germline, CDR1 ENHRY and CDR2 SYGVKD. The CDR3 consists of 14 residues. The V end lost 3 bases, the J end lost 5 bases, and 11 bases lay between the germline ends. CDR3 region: CAISDHGLDQPQHF. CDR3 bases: TGTGCCATCAGTGATCACGGACTTGATCAGCCCCAGCATTTT.

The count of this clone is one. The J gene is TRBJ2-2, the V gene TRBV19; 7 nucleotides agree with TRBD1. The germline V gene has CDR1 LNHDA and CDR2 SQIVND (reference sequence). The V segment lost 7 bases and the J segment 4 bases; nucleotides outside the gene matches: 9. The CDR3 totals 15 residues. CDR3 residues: CASKIETGPTGELFF. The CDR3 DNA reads TGTGCCAGTAAAATAGAGACAGGGCCCACCGGGGAGCTGTTTTTT.

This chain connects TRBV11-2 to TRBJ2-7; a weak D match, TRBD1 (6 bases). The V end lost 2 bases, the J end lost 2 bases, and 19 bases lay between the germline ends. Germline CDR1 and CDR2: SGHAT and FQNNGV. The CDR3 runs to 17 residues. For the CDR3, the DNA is TGTGCCAGCAGCTTAACACCAGGGGTCCCGAACCCCTACGAGCAGTACTTC. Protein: CASSLTPGVPNPYEQYF.

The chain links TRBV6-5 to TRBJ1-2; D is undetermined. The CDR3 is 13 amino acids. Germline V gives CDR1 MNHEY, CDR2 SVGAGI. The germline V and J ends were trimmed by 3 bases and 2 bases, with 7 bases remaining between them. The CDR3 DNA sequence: TGTGCCAGCAGTTATCTCCTGAACTATGGCTACACCTTC. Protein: CASSYLLNYGYTF.

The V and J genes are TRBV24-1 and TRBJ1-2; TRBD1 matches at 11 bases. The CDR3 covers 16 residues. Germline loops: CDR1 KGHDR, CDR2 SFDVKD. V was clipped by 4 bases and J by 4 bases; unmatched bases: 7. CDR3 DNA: TGTGCCACCAGTGACCCCGGGACAGGGGGTACCTATGGCTACACCTTC. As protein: CATSDPGTGGTYGYTF.

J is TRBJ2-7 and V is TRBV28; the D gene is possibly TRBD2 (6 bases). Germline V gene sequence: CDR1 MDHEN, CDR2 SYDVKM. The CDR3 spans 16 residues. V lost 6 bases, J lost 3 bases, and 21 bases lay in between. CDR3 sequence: CASSSTRERRNYEQYF. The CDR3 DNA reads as TGTGCCAGCAGCTCCACCCGGGAGCGGAGGAACTACGAGCAGTACTTC. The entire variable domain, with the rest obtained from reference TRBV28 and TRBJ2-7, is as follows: DVKVTQSSRYLVKRTGEKVFLECVQDMDHENMFWYRQDPGLGLRLIYFSYDVKMKEKGDIPEGYSVSREKKERFSLILESASTNQTSMYLCASSSTRERRNYEQYFGPGTRLTVT.

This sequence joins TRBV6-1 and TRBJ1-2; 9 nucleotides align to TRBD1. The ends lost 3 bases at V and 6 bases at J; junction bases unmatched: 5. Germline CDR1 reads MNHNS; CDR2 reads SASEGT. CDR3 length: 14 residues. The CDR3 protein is CASSEPTGGDGYTF. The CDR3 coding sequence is TGTGCCAGCAGTGAGCCTACAGGGGGCGATGGCTACACCTTC.

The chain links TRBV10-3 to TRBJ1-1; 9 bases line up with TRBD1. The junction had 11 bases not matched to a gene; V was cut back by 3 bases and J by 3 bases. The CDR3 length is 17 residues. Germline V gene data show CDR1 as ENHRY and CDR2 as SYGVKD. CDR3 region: CAISDPGQGESDTEAFF. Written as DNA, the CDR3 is TGTGCCATCAGTGACCCGGGACAGGGAGAATCGGACACTGAAGCTTTCTTT.

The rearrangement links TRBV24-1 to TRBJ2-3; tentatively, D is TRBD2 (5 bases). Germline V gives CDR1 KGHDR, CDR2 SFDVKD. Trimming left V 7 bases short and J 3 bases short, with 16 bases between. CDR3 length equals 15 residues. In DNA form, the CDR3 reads TGTGCCACCAGCACTTCTAGCAGAGGAACAGATACGCAGTATTTT. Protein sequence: CATSTSSRGTDTQYF.